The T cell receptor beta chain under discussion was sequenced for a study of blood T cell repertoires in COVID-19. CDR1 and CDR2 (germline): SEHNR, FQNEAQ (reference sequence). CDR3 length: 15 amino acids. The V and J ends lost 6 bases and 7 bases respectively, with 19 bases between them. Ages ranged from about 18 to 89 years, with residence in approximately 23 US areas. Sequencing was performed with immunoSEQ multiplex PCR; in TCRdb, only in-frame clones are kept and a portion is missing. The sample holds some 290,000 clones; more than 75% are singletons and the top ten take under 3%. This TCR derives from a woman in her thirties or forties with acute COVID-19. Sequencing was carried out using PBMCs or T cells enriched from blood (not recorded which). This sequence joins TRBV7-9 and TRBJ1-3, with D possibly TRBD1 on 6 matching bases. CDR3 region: CASSPGQPRGNTIYF. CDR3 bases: TGTGCCAGCAGTCCCGGACAGCCACGGGGCAACACCATATATTTT. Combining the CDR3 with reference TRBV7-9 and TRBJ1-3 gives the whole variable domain DTGVSQNPRHKITKRGQNVTFRCDPISEHNRLYWYRQTLGQGPEFLTYFQNEAQLEKSRLLSDRFSAERPKGSFSTLEIQRTEQGDSAMYLCASSPGQPRGNTIYFGEGSWLTVV.